A selection of T cell receptor beta chains follows, all from one sample in a study of preoperative IRX-2 immunotherapy in early breast cancer. Sequencing used immunoSEQ multiplex PCR; TCRdb keeps in-frame clones, though not all of them. The data show around 34,000 clones, roughly 80% seen once. The input for sequencing was lymph node tissue, taken from a patient treated with IRX-2 immunotherapy. Every receptor here comes from a human donor with breast cancer. Each CDR3 is given with its conserved first and last residue. Each record gives: J gene, V gene, D gene, clone size, CDR3 DNA, CDR3 protein. The D gene is left open where the match is weak. The size of a clone is reported for some rows only, either as once, few or many, or as a class for expanded clones.

TRBJ1-2,TRBV6-9,NA,NA,TGTGCCAGCAGTCAGGGAGCCTATGGCTACACCTTC,CASSQGAYGYTF
TRBJ1-2,TRBV11-3,NA,few,TGTGCCAGCAGCTTTTTTTATCAGGCCGCCGACTCTGGCTACACCTTC,CASSFFYQAADSGYTF
TRBJ2-5,TRBV29-1,NA,NA,TGCAGTGTAAGACTCCTACAAGAGACCCAGTACTTC,CSVRLLQETQYF
TRBJ2-2,TRBV30,NA,NA,TGTGCCTGGAGTGTAAGCCTTGGGGAAACCGGGGAGCTGTTTTTT,CAWSVSLGETGELFF
TRBJ2-7,TRBV19,TRBD1,NA,TGTGCCAGTAGTCTCCGGGACAGGGGATACGAGCAGTACTTC,CASSLRDRGYEQYF
TRBJ2-2,TRBV19,NA,NA,TGTGCCAGTAGTATATTGTTTCGTAGCCCCGGGGAGCTGTTTTTT,CASSILFRSPGELFF
TRBJ2-2,TRBV30,NA,NA,TGTGCCTGGAGTGTGAGCACCACCGGGGAGCTGTTTTTT,CAWSVSTTGELFF
TRBJ2-5,TRBV11-3,NA,NA,TGTGCCAGCAGCTTAAATGCAGGGGAGGAGACCCAGTACTTC,CASSLNAGEETQYF
TRBJ2-5,TRBV30,TRBD2,NA,TGTGCCTGGAGTAAGCGGGGGACCCAAGAGACCCAGTACTTC,CAWSKRGTQETQYF
TRBJ1-4,TRBV7-5,NA,NA,TGTGCCAGCAGCTTAGGGACAACTGCAACTAATGAAAAACTGTTTTTT,CASSLGTTATNEKLFF
TRBJ2-7,TRBV5-1,NA,NA,TGCGCCAGCAGCTCGGGAGTACAGGGCTACGAGCAGTACTTC,CASSSGVQGYEQYF
TRBJ2-3,TRBV1,NA,NA,TGCGCCAGCAGCCGACATAGCGGTTCTAGCACAGATACGCAGTATTTT,CASSRHSGSSTDTQYF
TRBJ1-5,TRBV15,NA,NA,TGTGCCACCAGCAGTACAGGGAAATGGAGCAATCAGCCCCAGCATTTT,CATSSTGKWSNQPQHF
TRBJ2-1,TRBV18,NA,NA,TGTGCCAGCTCCCTCCTTGGGGACAATGAGCAGTTCTTC,CASSLLGDNEQFF
TRBJ2-1,TRBV6-8,NA,NA,TGTGCCAGCAGTTACGCACGGCGTGAGCAGTTCTTC,CASSYARREQFF